A single sample is the source of the 30 T cell receptor beta chains below, sequenced in a study of blood T cell repertoires in COVID-19. Profiling relied on immunoSEQ multiplex PCR, and the TCRdb table lists in-frame clones only, not all of them. The sample records 100,000 to 120,000 clones, about 79% being singletons. Sequencing was done on a sample of peripheral blood. The receptor set was obtained from a woman of 80 years or more with active or convalescent COVID-19.

This chain uses TRBV5-6 with TRBJ1-6; perhaps TRBD1 as D (5 bases). V was shortened by 4 bases and J by 5 bases, with 13 bases between the two germline ends. This CDR3 spans 15 amino acids. Germline V gene sequence: CDR1 SGHDT, CDR2 YYEEEE. CDR3 amino acids: CASSPAGPDNSPLHF. CDR3 sequence (DNA): TGTGCCAGCAGCCCTGCGGGGCCGGATAATTCACCCCTCCACTTT.

V gene TRBV28 combines with J gene TRBJ1-6; unclear D gene. Germline CDR1 is MDHEN and CDR2 is SYDVKM. This CDR3 contains 14 residues. With 6 bases removed from V and 10 bases from J, the gap between germline ends came to 16 bases. This CDR3 is CASRPTQDGSPLHF. CDR3 in DNA: TGTGCCAGCAGGCCCACCCAGGATGGGTCACCCCTCCACTTT.

This clone was seen a handful of times. The V gene is TRBV4-2, the J gene TRBJ2-3, with 7 bases that match TRBD2. This CDR3 region has 16 residues. From germline, CDR1 is LGHNA and CDR2 YNFKEQ. Trimming cost V 4 bases and J 0 bases; bases outside gene matches: 7. CDR3 residues: CASSLSTSSSTDTQYF. The CDR3 bases are TGTGCCAGCAGCCTCTCGACTAGCTCAAGCACAGATACGCAGTATTTT.

The chain links TRBV4-1 to TRBJ1-1; perhaps TRBD1 as D (6 bases). Per germline, CDR1 MGHRA and CDR2 YSYEKL. V lost 5 bases and J 3 bases, leaving 19 bases between the germline ends. The CDR3 length is 16 residues. The DNA of the CDR3 is TGCGCCAGCAGCGCATCCGGGACAACTGCTTACACTGAAGCTTTCTTT. Its translation: CASSASGTTAYTEAFF.

This clone has more than one count but fewer than ten. The V call is TRBV19, the J call TRBJ1-1, with no clear D. The CDR3 covers 13 residues. V was clipped by 7 bases and J by 4 bases, with 13 bases between them. Germline CDR1 LNHDA, CDR2 SQIVND (reference sequence). The CDR3 DNA is TGTGCCAGTATGGTTCAGGTAGGCACTGAAGCTTTCTTT. It is translated as CASMVQVGTEAFF.

The CDR3 protein is CASSPGQVIANEQFF. CDR3 DNA sequence: TGTGCCAGCTCACCCGGACAGGTAATCGCCAATGAGCAGTTCTTC. V gene TRBV18 combines with J gene TRBJ2-1; TRBD1 matches at 7 bases. Trimming removed 3 bases from V and 6 bases from J; junction bases left unmatched: 8. Germline assignment: CDR1 KGHSH and CDR2 LQKENI. The CDR3 contains 15 residues.

The chain has TRBV18 and TRBJ2-7; D is unclear. V lost 2 bases and J lost 0, with 11 bases in between. The V gene's germline CDR1 is KGHSH and CDR2 LQKENI. The CDR3 is made up of 15 amino acids. The CDR3 loop is CASSPNPSSSYEQYF. CDR3 in DNA: TGTGCCAGCTCACCAAACCCCTCTAGCTCCTACGAGCAGTACTTC.

The chain links TRBV3-1 (or the pseudogene TRBV3-2) to TRBJ1-2, with unresolved D. The germline gives CDR1 LGHDT, CDR2 YNNKEL (reference sequence). This CDR3 spans 14 amino acids. V lost 4 bases, J lost 4 bases, and 13 bases lay in between. The CDR3 DNA is TGTGCCAGCAGCCGGTTTGGCGGAGTCTATGGCTACACCTTC. Protein: CASSRFGGVYGYTF.

In this sample, this clone turned up once. CDR3 DNA sequence: TGCGCCAGCAGTCCGGGACAGGGGGTCGCTGGCTACACCTTC. Its translation: CASSPGQGVAGYTF. The chain uses TRBV10-1 and TRBJ1-2; 11 bases map to TRBD1. J lost 7 bases, V lost 5 bases, and 6 bases had no gene match. In germline, CDR1 is WNHNN, CDR2 SYGVQD (reference sequence). The CDR3 spans 14 residues.

This clone was picked up a small number of times. It is unclear where the CDR3 begins or ends on the DNA, so no DNA is shown, and the CDR3 is as TCRdb lists it. This chain uses TRBV5-6 with TRBJ1-2; the DNA was not used to check the table's D call, TRBD1. The CDR3 length is 11 residues, termini included. Germline V gene lookup returns CDR1 SGHDT and CDR2 YYEEEE. CDR3 residues: CASSLVGEGTF.

V gene TRBV19 combines with J gene TRBJ2-6; the D gene is possibly TRBD2 (5 bases). The germline CDR1 and CDR2 sequences are LNHDA and SQIVND (reference sequence). CDR3 length: 12 amino acids. Trimming cost V 2 bases and J 12 bases, with 8 bases left between them. CDR3 DNA: TGTGCCAGTAGTATATTAGAGGGCGTCCTGACTTTC. This encodes CASSILEGVLTF. The full variable domain, rest sourced from reference TRBV19 and TRBJ2-6, is DGGITQSPKYLFRKEGQNVTLSCEQNLNHDAMYWYRQDPGQGLRLIYYSQIVNDFQKGDIAEGYSVSREKKESFPLTVTSAQKNPTAFYLCASSILEGVLTFGAGSRLTVL.

The chain couples TRBV9 to TRBJ1-4; D ambiguous. Trimming removed 0 bases from V and 0 bases from J, with 12 bases in between. The CDR3 totals 17 residues. Per germline, CDR1 SGDLS and CDR2 YYNGEE. The CDR3 here is CASSVGPTGATNEKLFF. The CDR3 bases are TGTGCCAGCAGCGTAGGGCCGACCGGAGCAACTAATGAAAAACTGTTTTTT. Full variable domain (outside the CDR3, taken from reference TRBV9 and TRBJ1-4): DSGVTQTPKHLITATGQRVTLRCSPRSGDLSVYWYQQSLDQGLQFLIQYYNGEERAKGNILERFSAQQFPDLHSELNLSSLELGDSALYFCASSVGPTGATNEKLFFGSGTQLSVL.

The chain joins TRBV5-1 to TRBJ1-4; D is possibly TRBD1 (6 bases). CDR1 and CDR2 (germline): SGHRS, YFSETQ. The CDR3 runs 14 residues. V gave up 3 bases and J gave up 7 bases, with 13 bases separating them. CDR3 protein: CASSSTGSGEKLFF. The CDR3 DNA is TGCGCCAGCAGCTCGACAGGCTCAGGTGAAAAACTGTTTTTT. Drawing the rest from reference TRBV5-1 and TRBJ1-4, the complete variable domain is KAGVTQTPRYLIKTRGQQVTLSCSPISGHRSVSWYQQTPGQGLQFLFEYFSETQRNKGNFPGRFSGRQFSNSRSEMNVSTLELGDSALYLCASSSTGSGEKLFFGSGTQLSVL.

This chain's CDR3 is CASSAGWSSYNEQFF. As DNA, the CDR3 is TGCGCCAGCAGCGCTGGGTGGAGCTCCTACAATGAGCAGTTCTTC. The chain uses TRBV5-1 and TRBJ2-1; D unresolved. This CDR3 contains 15 residues. Germline V lookup: CDR1 SGHRS, CDR2 YFSETQ. V gave up 4 bases and J gave up 0 bases, with 11 bases separating them.

J is TRBJ1-4 and V is TRBV20-1; no definite D call. This CDR3 is 12 amino acids long. Trimming cost V 3 bases and J 5 bases, with 7 bases left between them. Germline V CDR1 and CDR2: DFQATT, SNEGSKA (reference sequence). For the CDR3, the DNA is TGCAGTGCTAGTGGGCCAAATGAAAAACTGTTTTTT. It encodes CSASGPNEKLFF.

The rearrangement links TRBV7-2 to TRBJ2-7; the D gene is possibly TRBD1 (5 bases). Trimming took off 1 base at V and 4 bases at J, with 11 bases between the two ends. CDR3 length: 14 residues. Germline V gives CDR1 SGHTA, CDR2 FQGNSA. The chain's CDR3 is CASSLVAGPYEQYF. DNA for the CDR3: TGTGCCAGCAGCTTAGTCGCAGGGCCGTACGAGCAGTACTTC.

For this clone: The same CDR3 can be traced to other DNA sequences in this sample. The chain employs TRBV18 and TRBJ2-7; D remains unclear. In germline, CDR1 is KGHSH, CDR2 LQKENI. The CDR3 sequence is 12 residues long. With 3 bases removed from V and 0 bases from J, the gap between germline ends came to 3 bases. DNA of the CDR3: TGTGCCAGCTCACCTAGCTCCTACGAGCAGTACTTC. Translated: CASSPSSYEQYF.

This clone has just one count. This rearrangement joins TRBV7-3 to TRBJ2-7; a possible D gene is TRBD2 (5 bases). The V end was cut by 5 bases, the J end by 6 bases, with 17 bases between. CDR3 length: 14 amino acids. The germline V gene encodes CDR1 SGHTA and CDR2 FQGTGA. The CDR3 nucleotides read TGTGCCAGCAGCCCAAGCCCGGGGTCGGGCGAGCAGTACTTC. Amino acid sequence: CASSPSPGSGEQYF. Filled out from reference TRBV7-3 and TRBJ2-7, the complete variable domain reads GAGVSQTPSNKVTEKGKYVELRCDPISGHTALYWYRQSLGQGPEFLIYFQGTGAADDSGLPNDRFFAVRPEGSVSTLKIQRTERGDSAVYLCASSPSPGSGEQYFGPGTRLTVT.

The chain carries TRBV5-4 and TRBJ2-7, with 15 nucleotides matching TRBD2. CDR3 length: 16 residues. Germline assignment: CDR1 SGHNT and CDR2 YYREEE (reference sequence). J gave up 2 bases and V 4 bases, and 4 bases lay outside the gene matches. CDR3 sequence reads: CASSPGLAGGTYEQYF. The DNA for the CDR3 is TGTGCCAGCAGCCCGGGACTAGCGGGAGGCACCTACGAGCAGTACTTC.

The chain has TRBV4-2 and TRBJ2-2; D is perhaps TRBD2 (6 bases). V was pared by 0 bases and J by 3 bases, with 14 bases between. The CDR3 has 17 residues. The V gene's germline CDR1 is LGHNA and CDR2 YNFKEQ. DNA of the CDR3: TGTGCCAGCAGCCAAGAGGTACTAGCTGACTACACCGGGGAGCTGTTTTTT. It is translated as CASSQEVLADYTGELFF.

V usage is TRBV7-9 and J usage is TRBJ1-2; 7 nucleotides agree with TRBD1. V lost 5 bases, J lost 2 bases, and 8 bases stayed unmatched. The CDR3 contains 15 residues. In germline, CDR1 is SEHNR, CDR2 FQNEAQ (reference sequence). CDR3 sequence (DNA): TGTGCCAGCAGCCCCGACAGGGTTTTCAACTATGGCTACACCTTC. This encodes CASSPDRVFNYGYTF.

The chain employs TRBV7-8 and TRBJ2-3; 8 bases are a match to TRBD2. Germline trimming cut 5 bases from V and 1 base from J; bases unmatched to any gene: 2. Germline lookup yields CDR1 SGHVS and CDR2 FQNEAQ. The CDR3 has 14 amino acids. The CDR3 region is CASSRREGTDTQYF. In DNA form, the CDR3 reads TGTGCCAGCAGCCGGCGGGAGGGCACAGATACGCAGTATTTT. Based on the CDR3 plus reference TRBV7-8 and TRBJ2-3, the full variable domain is GAGVSQSPRYKVAKRGQDVALRCDPISGHVSLFWYQQALGQGPEFLTYFQNEAQLDKSGLPSDRFFAERPEGSVSTLKIQRTQQEDSAVYLCASSRREGTDTQYFGPGTRLTVL.

This sequence joins TRBV27 and TRBJ1-4; D gene ambiguous. V lost 0 bases to trimming and J lost 11 bases, with 16 bases between them. CDR1 MNHEY and CDR2 SMNVEV come from the germline V gene (reference sequence). CDR3 size: 15 residues. Here the CDR3 reads CASSLSGRLDGKLFF. CDR3 nucleotide sequence: TGTGCCAGCAGTTTATCGGGTAGGCTAGACGGGAAACTGTTTTTT.

V is TRBV2 and J is TRBJ1-5, with 10 bases matching TRBD1. V lost 6 bases to trimming and J lost 5 bases; unmatched junction nucleotides: 4. The CDR3 is 14 amino acids. The V gene's germline CDR1 is SNHLY and CDR2 FYNNEI. CDR3 region: CASRGTGAHQPQHF. The CDR3 nucleotides read TGTGCCAGCAGGGGGACAGGGGCCCATCAGCCCCAGCATTTT.

The chain is built from TRBV2 and TRBJ1-2, with 7 bases that match TRBD1. CDR1 SNHLY and CDR2 FYNNEI come from the germline V gene. The CDR3 spans 15 residues. V trimming: 4 bases; J trimming: 8 bases; junction bases outside the gene matches: 13. The CDR3 bases are TGTGCCAGCAGTGCCGAGACAGGGTACCCTTACGGCTACACCTTC. Translation gives CASSAETGYPYGYTF.

The V call is TRBV7-2, the J call TRBJ1-5, with 10 bases lining up with TRBD1. Looked up from germline, CDR1 is SGHTA and CDR2 is FQGNSA. This CDR3 spans 19 amino acids. Trimming removed 0 bases from V and 0 bases from J; junction bases left unmatched: 8. The DNA of the CDR3 is TGTGCCAGCAGCTTAGCGCCGTGGGACAGGGGACATAGCAATCAGCCCCAGCATTTT. The encoded protein is CASSLAPWDRGHSNQPQHF.

The rearrangement uses TRBV15 and TRBJ1-5; D remains ambiguous. CDR1 LNHNV and CDR2 YYDKDF come from the germline V gene (reference sequence). The CDR3 covers 12 residues. With 1 base removed from V and 7 bases from J, the gap between germline ends came to 5 bases. The CDR3 nucleotides are TGTGCCACCAGCAGAGTGCGGCAGCCCCAGCATTTT. It codes for CATSRVRQPQHF.

The chain couples TRBV7-2 to TRBJ2-1, with D possibly matching TRBD1 (5 bases). Trimming took 5 bases from V and 9 from J, leaving 20 bases between them. CDR1 is SGHTA and CDR2 is FQGNSA in the germline V gene. The CDR3 sequence is 15 residues long. CDR3 in amino acids: CASSLQVGPSGEQFF. The CDR3 nucleotides are TGTGCCAGCAGCCTCCAGGTGGGGCCTTCCGGTGAGCAGTTCTTC.

The V call is TRBV5-1, the J call TRBJ2-1; 9 nucleotides match TRBD2. With 5 bases clipped from V and 3 bases from J, the junction kept 9 bases outside the gene matches. The CDR3 runs to 16 residues. Germline CDR1 reads SGHRS; CDR2 reads YFSETQ. The CDR3 DNA follows: TGCGCCAGCAGTCCTACCGGGACTAGCTACTACAATGAGCAGTTCTTC. Protein product: CASSPTGTSYYNEQFF.

This sequence joins TRBV10-1 and TRBJ2-3, with D tentatively TRBD1 (8 bases). The germline V gene has CDR1 WNHNN and CDR2 SYGVQD (reference sequence). Trimming shortened V by 9 bases and J by 1 base, and 26 bases separated the two germline ends. The CDR3 runs 18 residues. Here the CDR3 DNA reads TGCGCCAGAAACAGGGGGACTATCTGGTTAGGCTGCACAGATACGCAGTATTTT. Encoded protein: CARNRGTIWLGCTDTQYF.